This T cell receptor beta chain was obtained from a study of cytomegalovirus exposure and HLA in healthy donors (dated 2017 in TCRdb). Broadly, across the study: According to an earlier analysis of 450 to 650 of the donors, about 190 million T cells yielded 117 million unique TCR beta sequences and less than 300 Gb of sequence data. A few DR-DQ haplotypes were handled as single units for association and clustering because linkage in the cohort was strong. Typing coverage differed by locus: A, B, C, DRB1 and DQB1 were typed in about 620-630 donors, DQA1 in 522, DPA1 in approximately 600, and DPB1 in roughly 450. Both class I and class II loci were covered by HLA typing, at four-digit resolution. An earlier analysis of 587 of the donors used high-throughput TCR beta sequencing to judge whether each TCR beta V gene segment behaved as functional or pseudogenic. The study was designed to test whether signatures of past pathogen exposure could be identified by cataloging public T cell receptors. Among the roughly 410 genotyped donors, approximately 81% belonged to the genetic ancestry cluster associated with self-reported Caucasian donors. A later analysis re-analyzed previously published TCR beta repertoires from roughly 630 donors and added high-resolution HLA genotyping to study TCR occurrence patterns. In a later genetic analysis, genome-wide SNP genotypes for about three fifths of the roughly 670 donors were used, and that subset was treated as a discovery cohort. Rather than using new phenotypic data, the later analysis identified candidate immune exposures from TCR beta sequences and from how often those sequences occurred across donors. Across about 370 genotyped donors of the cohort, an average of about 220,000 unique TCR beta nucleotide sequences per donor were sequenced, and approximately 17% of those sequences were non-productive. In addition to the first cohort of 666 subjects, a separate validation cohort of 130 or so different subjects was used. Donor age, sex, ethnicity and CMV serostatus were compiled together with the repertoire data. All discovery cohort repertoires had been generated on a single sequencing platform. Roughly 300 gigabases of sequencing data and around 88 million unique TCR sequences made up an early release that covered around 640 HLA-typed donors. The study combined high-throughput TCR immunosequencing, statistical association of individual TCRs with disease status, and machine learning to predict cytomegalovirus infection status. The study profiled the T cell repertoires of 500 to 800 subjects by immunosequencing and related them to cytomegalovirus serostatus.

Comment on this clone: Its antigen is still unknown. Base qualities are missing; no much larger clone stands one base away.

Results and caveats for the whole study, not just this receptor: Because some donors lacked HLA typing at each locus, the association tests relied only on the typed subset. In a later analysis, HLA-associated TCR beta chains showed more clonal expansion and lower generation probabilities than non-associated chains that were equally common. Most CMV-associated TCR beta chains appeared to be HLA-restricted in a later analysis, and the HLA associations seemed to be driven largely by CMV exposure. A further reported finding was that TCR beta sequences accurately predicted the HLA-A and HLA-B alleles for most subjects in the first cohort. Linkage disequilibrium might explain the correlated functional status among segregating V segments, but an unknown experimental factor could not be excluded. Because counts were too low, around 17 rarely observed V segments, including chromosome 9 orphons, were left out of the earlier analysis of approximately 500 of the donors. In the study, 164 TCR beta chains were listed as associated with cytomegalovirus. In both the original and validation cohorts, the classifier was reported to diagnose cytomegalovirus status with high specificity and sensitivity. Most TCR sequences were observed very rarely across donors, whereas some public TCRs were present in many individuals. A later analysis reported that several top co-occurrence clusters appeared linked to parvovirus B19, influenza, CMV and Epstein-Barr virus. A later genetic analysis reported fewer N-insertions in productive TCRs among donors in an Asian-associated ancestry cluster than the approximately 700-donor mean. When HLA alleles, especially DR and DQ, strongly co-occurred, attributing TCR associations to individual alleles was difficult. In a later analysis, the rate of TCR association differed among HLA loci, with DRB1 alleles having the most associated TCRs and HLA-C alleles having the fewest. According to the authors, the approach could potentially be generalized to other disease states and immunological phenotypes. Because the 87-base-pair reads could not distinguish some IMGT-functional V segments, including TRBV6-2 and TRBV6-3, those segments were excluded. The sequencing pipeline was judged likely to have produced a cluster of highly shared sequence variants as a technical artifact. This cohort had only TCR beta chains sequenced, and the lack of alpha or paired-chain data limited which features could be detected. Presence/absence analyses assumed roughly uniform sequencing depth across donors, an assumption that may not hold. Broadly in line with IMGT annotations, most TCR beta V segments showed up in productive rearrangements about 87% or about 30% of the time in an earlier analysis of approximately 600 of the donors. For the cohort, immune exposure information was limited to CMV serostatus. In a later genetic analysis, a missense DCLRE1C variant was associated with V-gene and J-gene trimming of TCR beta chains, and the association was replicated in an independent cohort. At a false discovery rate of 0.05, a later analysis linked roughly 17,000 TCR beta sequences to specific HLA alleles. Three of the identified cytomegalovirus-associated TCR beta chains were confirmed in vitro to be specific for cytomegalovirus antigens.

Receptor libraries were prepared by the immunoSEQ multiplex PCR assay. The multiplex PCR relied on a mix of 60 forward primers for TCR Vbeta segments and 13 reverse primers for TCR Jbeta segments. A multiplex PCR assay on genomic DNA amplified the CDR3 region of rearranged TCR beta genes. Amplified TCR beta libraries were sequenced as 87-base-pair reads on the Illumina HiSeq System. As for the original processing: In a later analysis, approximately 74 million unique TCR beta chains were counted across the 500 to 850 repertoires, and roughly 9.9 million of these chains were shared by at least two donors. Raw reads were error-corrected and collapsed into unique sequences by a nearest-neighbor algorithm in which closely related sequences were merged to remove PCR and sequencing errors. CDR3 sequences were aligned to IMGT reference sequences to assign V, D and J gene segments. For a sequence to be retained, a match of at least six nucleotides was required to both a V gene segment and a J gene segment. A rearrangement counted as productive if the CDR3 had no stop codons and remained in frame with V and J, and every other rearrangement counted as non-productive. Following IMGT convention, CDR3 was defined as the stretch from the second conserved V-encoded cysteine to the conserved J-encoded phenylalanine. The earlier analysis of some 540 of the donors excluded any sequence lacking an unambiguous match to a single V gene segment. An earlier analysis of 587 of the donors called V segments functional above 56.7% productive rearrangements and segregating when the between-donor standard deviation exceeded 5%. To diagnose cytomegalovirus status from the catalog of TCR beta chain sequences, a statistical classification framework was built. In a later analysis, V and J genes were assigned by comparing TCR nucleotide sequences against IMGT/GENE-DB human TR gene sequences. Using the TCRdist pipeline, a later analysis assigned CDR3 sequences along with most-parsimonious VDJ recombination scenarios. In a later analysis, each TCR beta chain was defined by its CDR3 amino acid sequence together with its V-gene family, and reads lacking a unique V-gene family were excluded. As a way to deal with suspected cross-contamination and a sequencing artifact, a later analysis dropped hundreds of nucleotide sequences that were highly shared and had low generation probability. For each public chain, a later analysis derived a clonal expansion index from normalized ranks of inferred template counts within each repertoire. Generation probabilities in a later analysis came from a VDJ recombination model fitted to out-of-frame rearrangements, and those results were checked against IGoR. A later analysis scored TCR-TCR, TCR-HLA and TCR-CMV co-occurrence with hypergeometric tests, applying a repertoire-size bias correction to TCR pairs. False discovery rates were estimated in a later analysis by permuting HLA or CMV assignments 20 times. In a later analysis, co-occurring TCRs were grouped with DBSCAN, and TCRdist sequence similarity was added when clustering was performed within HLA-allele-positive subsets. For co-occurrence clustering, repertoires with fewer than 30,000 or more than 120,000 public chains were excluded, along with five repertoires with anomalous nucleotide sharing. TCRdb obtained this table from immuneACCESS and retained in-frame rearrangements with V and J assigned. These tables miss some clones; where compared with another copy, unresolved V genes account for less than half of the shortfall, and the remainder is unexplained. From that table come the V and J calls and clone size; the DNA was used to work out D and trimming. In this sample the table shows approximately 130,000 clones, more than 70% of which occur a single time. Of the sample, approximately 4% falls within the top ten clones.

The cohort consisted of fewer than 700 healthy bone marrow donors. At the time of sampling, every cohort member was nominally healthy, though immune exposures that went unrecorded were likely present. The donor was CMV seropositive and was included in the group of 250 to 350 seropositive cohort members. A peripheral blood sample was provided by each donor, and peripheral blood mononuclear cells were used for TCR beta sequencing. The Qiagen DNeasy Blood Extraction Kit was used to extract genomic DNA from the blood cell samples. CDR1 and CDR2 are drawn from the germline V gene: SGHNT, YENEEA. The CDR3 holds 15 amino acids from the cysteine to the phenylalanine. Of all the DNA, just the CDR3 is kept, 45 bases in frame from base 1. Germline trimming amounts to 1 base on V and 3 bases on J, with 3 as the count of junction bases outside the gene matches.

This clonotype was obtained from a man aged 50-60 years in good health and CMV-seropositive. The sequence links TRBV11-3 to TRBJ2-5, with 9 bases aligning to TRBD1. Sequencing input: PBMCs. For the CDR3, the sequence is CASSLGTGGKETQYF. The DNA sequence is TGTGCCAGCAGCTTAGGTACAGGGGGCAAAGAGACCCAGTACTTC.